A single sample gave rise to the 17 T cell receptor beta chains below, sequenced in a study of CD8 T cells in Susac syndrome. The RNA input was 0.5 to 1 ug, and it was reverse transcribed with random hexamers. TCRdb re-analysed the immunoSEQ multiplex PCR reads in MiXCR, keeping a single row per CDR3 protein. Counted here are more than 200,000 distinct CDR3 sequences, 85% to 95% occurring once; the ten biggest clones make up around 0.072%. Sequencing used CD4+ T cells from PBMCs. Receptors were obtained from a human donor with multiple sclerosis.

The rearrangement joins TRBV9 to TRBJ2-5; D gene ambiguous. V was pared by 0 bases and J by 2 bases, with 11 bases between. CDR1 SGDLS and CDR2 YYNGEE come from the germline V gene. This CDR3 region has 15 residues. The CDR3 DNA sequence: TGTGCCAGCAGCGTAGATGCGGAAGCTCAAGAGACCCAGTACTTC. It specifies CASSVDAEAQETQYF.

This chain links TRBV13 with TRBJ2-4; D unclear. Germline assignment: CDR1 PRHDT and CDR2 FYEKMQ (reference sequence). V was cut by 0 bases and J by 0 bases, with 12 bases left in between. The CDR3 is made up of 17 amino acids. Written as DNA, the CDR3 is TGTGCCAGCAGCTTAGGACGCGGAACGGTAGCCAAAAACATTCAGTACTTC. It encodes CASSLGRGTVAKNIQYF.

CDR3 DNA sequence: TGCGCCAGCAGCCCAACCGGGACTAGCGGATCCAATGAGCAGTTCTTC. This codes for CASSPTGTSGSNEQFF. V gene TRBV4-1 combines with J gene TRBJ2-1; 11 bases fit TRBD2. CDR1 is MGHRA, CDR2 YSYEKL, per germline. V was pared by 4 bases and J by 6 bases, with 8 bases of the junction left unmatched. The CDR3 spans 16 residues.

The chain combines TRBV4-1 with TRBJ2-7; 9 nucleotides match TRBD1. V gave up 4 bases and J gave up 5 bases; unmatched junction bases: 6. The CDR3 covers 14 residues. The V gene's germline CDR1 is MGHRA and CDR2 YSYEKL. Here the CDR3 DNA reads TGCGCCAGCAGCCGGGACAGGGTCTTCCACGAGCAGTACTTC. Protein: CASSRDRVFHEQYF.

This chain links TRBV7-2 with TRBJ2-1; no clear D gene. Germline-derived CDR1 and CDR2 are SGHTA and FQGNSA. The CDR3 spans 12 residues. Trimming left V 5 bases short and J 10 bases short, with 12 bases between. The CDR3 DNA reads as TGTGCCAGCAGCCCACCGTCGGCCGAGCAGTTCTTC. Protein product: CASSPPSAEQFF.

The chain couples TRBV28 to TRBJ2-7, with D possibly being TRBD1 (5 bases). Germline lookup yields CDR1 MDHEN and CDR2 SYDVKM. This CDR3 is 14 amino acids long. V was pared by 7 bases and J by 5 bases, with 18 bases between. CDR3 coding DNA: TGTGCCAGCAACGCCCAGGGAATTCACAACGAGCAGTACTTC. Encoded protein: CASNAQGIHNEQYF.

The chain links TRBV2 to TRBJ2-3; D is perhaps TRBD1 (6 bases). There are 19 residues in the CDR3. Trimming removed 7 bases from V and 1 base from J, with 27 bases in between. CDR1 and CDR2 (germline): SNHLY, FYNNEI. In DNA form, the CDR3 reads TGTGCCAGCACCCTAAGGGGTGGGACAACGAATTCACGCACAGATACGCAGTATTTT. It yields the protein CASTLRGGTTNSRTDTQYF. Supplemented by reference TRBV2 and TRBJ2-3, the full variable domain reads EPEVTQTPSHQVTQMGQEVILRCVPISNHLYFYWYRQILGQKVEFLVSFYNNEISEKSEIFDDQFSVERPDGSNFTLKIRSTKLEDSAMYFCASTLRGGTTNSRTDTQYFGPGTRLTVL.

The chain is built from TRBV30 and TRBJ1-5; D uncertain. Trimming took 1 base from V and 2 from J, leaving 12 bases between them. Germline lookup yields CDR1 GTSNPN and CDR2 SVGIG (reference sequence). The CDR3 loop spans 15 amino acids. Here the CDR3 reads CAWSGAPRGNQPQHF. The CDR3 region has the DNA TGTGCCTGGAGTGGAGCCCCGAGGGGCAATCAGCCCCAGCATTTT.

The sample holds one count of this clonotype. V gene TRBV3-1 combines with J gene TRBJ2-5; 11 bases match TRBD1. J lost 5 bases, V lost 1 base, and 3 bases had no gene match. CDR3 length: 15 amino acids. CDR1 and CDR2 (germline): LGHDT, YNNKEL (reference sequence). The CDR3 loop reads CASSQGGTGGETQYF. CDR3 sequence (DNA): TGTGCCAGCAGCCAAGGCGGGACAGGGGGGGAGACCCAGTACTTC.

The chain uses TRBV10-3 and TRBJ1-6, with D unresolved. Germline CDR1 and CDR2: ENHRY and SYGVKD. This CDR3 comprises 14 residues. Trimming pared 10 bases from V and 9 bases from J, leaving 19 bases between. CDR3 nucleotides: TGTGCCACCGCGGCGACCCCCGAGGGTTCACCCCTCCACTTT. It codes for CATAATPEGSPLHF.

This clonotype is a singleton in its sample. This chain uses TRBV6-1 with TRBJ2-7; 7 nucleotides match TRBD1. Germline-derived CDR1 and CDR2 are MNHNS and SASEGT. CDR3 length: 13 residues. J lost 2 bases, V lost 6 bases, and 4 bases had no gene match. The DNA for the CDR3 is TGTGCCAGCAGGGAGACAGGGACCTACGAGCAGTACTTC. This codes for CASRETGTYEQYF.

V gene TRBV6-6 combines with J gene TRBJ2-7, with 7 bases that match TRBD2. This CDR3 spans 15 amino acids. Losses at the gene ends were 2 bases for V and 7 bases for J; bases not matched to a gene: 11. Germline-derived CDR1 and CDR2 are MNHNY and SVGAGI (reference sequence). In DNA, the CDR3 is TGTGCCAGCAGTTACAAGGGAGGGAACTTGGCGGAGCAGTACTTC. This translates into CASSYKGGNLAEQYF.

The rearrangement links TRBV7-3 to TRBJ2-3; D not resolved. The CDR3 consists of 16 residues. Germline assignment: CDR1 SGHTA and CDR2 FQGTGA. Trimming shortened V by 5 bases and J by 5 bases, and 20 bases separated the two germline ends. CDR3 in amino acids: CASSVGLDASRDTQYF. CDR3 nucleotides: TGTGCCAGCAGCGTTGGGCTAGACGCCTCGCGAGATACGCAGTATTTT.

The rearrangement uses TRBV22-1 and TRBJ1-5. TRBV22-1 is noted as a pseudogene. This CDR3 contains 15 residues. The CDR3 protein is CPGSARQHSNQPQHF. In nucleotides, the CDR3 is TGTCCTGGGAGCGCACGACAACATAGCAATCAGCCCCAGCATTTT.

This chain links TRBV7-2 with TRBJ2-4; TRBD1 matches 8 bases. V shed 5 bases and J 2 bases; nucleotides not matched to a gene: 11. This CDR3 spans 17 amino acids. Germline values: CDR1 SGHTA, CDR2 FQGNSA. The CDR3 loop reads CASSGPDRGMSKNIQYF. CDR3 sequence (DNA): TGTGCCAGCAGCGGCCCCGACAGGGGCATGTCCAAAAACATTCAGTACTTC.

The chain couples TRBV5-6 to TRBJ2-2; no clear D gene. CDR1 is SGHDT and CDR2 is YYEEEE in the germline V gene. The germline V and J ends were trimmed by 0 bases and 2 bases, with 8 bases remaining between them. The CDR3 covers 15 residues. For the CDR3, the DNA is TGTGCCAGCAGCTTGGCCTTCGGTAACACCGGGGAGCTGTTTTTT. Its translation is CASSLAFGNTGELFF.

This chain joins TRBV18 and TRBJ1-4; D is undetermined. V dropped 4 bases and J dropped 0 bases, with 9 bases sitting between them. This CDR3 has 15 residues. CDR1 KGHSH and CDR2 LQKENI come from the germline V gene. The CDR3 reads CASSLQRATNEKLFF. The CDR3 nucleotides are TGTGCCAGCTCACTCCAGAGAGCAACTAATGAAAAACTGTTTTTT.